This TCR beta chain is from a study of blood T cells in healthy people across ages. For the second PCR, which ran for about 6 to 11 cycles, a sample-barcoded 5' primer and a J-beta primer mix were used. All samples gave at least 2.5 million CDR3-containing paired-end reads. TCRdb re-called the 5' RACE reads with MiXCR, one entry per CDR3 protein. This sample has 850,000 to 1,300,000 distinct CDR3 sequences, with less than 50% found just once. Researchers collected about 9.7 milliliters of peripheral blood from every single donor. Per-sample yields of isolated PBMCs were at least 6 million. The J segment lost 0 bases and the V segment lost 6 bases, leaving 4 bases of the junction unmatched. The germline V gene encodes CDR1 MNHEY and CDR2 SMNVEV (reference sequence). There are 15 residues in the CDR3. Broader study findings: The study lacked donor CMV status, which possibly confounded expanded clonotype changes.

Regarding this clonotype: Its antigen remains unknown.

The sample taken for sequencing was blood. This chain joins TRBV27 and TRBJ2-3; 9 bases align to TRBD1. This receptor was taken from a woman aged 55-75 years in good health. CDR3 sequence (DNA): TGTGCCAGCAGAGGACAGGGGACTAGCACAGATACGCAGTATTTT. This encodes CASRGQGTSTDTQYF.